This T cell receptor beta chain was identified during a study of blood T cells in healthy people across ages. Overall study: Researchers report that template switching captured about one barcoded beta molecule per two T cells. Study observations and caveats: Per million T cells, TCR beta diversity dropped roughly linearly as age increased. The unsorted PBMCs prevented any conclusive comparison of naive versus antigen-experienced cells.

The ends were cut back, 3 bases at V and 4 bases at J, with 18 bases in the middle. The germline V gene has CDR1 SNHLY and CDR2 FYNNEI. The CDR3 contains 16 residues. Peripheral blood samples of around 11 milliliters were drawn from each donor. A word on this clonotype: What it binds is not known.

The second PCR ran roughly 6 to 12 cycles with a sample-barcoded 5' primer and J-beta primers. TCRdb reanalysed the 5' RACE reads using MiXCR and keeps one entry per CDR3 protein. The profile covers around 2 million distinct CDR3 sequences, with more than 35% appearing a single time and around 23% taken by the ten largest. The chain links TRBV2 to TRBJ1-1, with D possibly matching TRBD1 (6 bases). This sequence was found in a human donor in good health. The sample consisted of blood. CDR3 in amino acids: CASSDRVTGLGTEAFF. The CDR3 DNA reads as TGTGCCAGCAGTGATAGGGTTACAGGGCTCGGCACTGAAGCTTTCTTT.